This entry features one T cell receptor (beta chain) sequence. The donors, healthy Caucasians from Russia, were aged about 6 to 100. Peripheral blood was drawn, about 10 milliliters per donor. The authors ran a second PCR of about 7 to 12 cycles using a sample-barcoded 5' primer and a J-beta primer mix. MiXCR, run by TCRdb on the 5' RACE reads, gives a single entry per CDR3 protein. The table lists 1.4 million to 1.5 million distinct CDR3 sequences, 40% to 50% of them singletons. The entry originates in a study of blood T cells in healthy people across ages. The trim removed 3 bases at V and 5 bases at J, leaving 7 bases unmatched. The CDR3 consists of 17 residues.

Sequencing was done on a sample of blood. This TCR came from a woman aged 18-29 years in good health. The chain has TRBV12-3 or TRBV12-4 and TRBJ2-3, with 14 bases fitting TRBD2. This CDR3 is CASSFGTSGGQGDTQYF. DNA of the CDR3: TGTGCCAGCAGTTTCGGGACTAGCGGGGGCCAAGGAGATACGCAGTATTTT.